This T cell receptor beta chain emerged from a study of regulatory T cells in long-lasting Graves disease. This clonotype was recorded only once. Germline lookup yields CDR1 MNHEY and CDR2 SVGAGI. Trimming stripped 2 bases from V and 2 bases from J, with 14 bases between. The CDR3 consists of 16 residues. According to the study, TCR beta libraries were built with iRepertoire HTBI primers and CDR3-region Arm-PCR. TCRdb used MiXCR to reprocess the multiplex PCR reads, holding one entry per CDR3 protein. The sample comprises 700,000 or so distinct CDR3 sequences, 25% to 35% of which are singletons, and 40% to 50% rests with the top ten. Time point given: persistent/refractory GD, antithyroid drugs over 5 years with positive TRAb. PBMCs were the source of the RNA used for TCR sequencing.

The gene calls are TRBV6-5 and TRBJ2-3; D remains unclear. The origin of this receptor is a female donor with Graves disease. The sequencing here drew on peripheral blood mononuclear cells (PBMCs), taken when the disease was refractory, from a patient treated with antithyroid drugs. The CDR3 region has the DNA TGTGCCAGCAGTTACGTCCCCGGTATAAACACAGATACGCAGTATTTT. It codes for CASSYVPGINTDTQYF.